This T cell receptor beta chain was retrieved from a study of STAT5B mutations in CD4+ large granular lymphocyte leukemia. Findings and caveats of the study: Patient CD4-sorted repertoires looked more clonal than healthy CD4+ repertoires, even without putative leukemic clones. No patients shared main leukemic clonotypes, though 20% to 25% appeared at low frequency elsewhere.

As regards this clone: Antigen specificity is unknown.

In the authors' workflow: A productive frequency of 2.59 x 10-5 was the lowest detectable. Measured with immunoSEQ multiplex PCR; TCRdb has only the in-frame clones, and not every one. V and J calls and clone size are those listed in that table; D and trimming were worked out from the DNA. This sample has roughly 35,000 clones, with about 65% found just once. V lost 0 bases to trimming and J lost 9 bases, with 13 bases between them. The CDR3 is made up of 15 amino acids. Per germline, CDR1 SGDLS and CDR2 YYNGEE. This chain joins TRBV9 and TRBJ1-6; D uncertain. The origin of this receptor is a human donor in good health. What was sequenced was CD4+ T cells from blood buffy coats. CDR3 coding DNA: TGTGCCAGCAGCGTAGAACACGGCGAGCGTTCACCCCTCCACTTT. Protein sequence: CASSVEHGERSPLHF. Filled out from reference TRBV9 and TRBJ1-6, the complete variable domain reads DSGVTQTPKHLITATGQRVTLRCSPRSGDLSVYWYQQSLDQGLQFLIQYYNGEERAKGNILERFSAQQFPDLHSELNLSSLELGDSALYFCASSVEHGERSPLHFGNGTRLTVT.